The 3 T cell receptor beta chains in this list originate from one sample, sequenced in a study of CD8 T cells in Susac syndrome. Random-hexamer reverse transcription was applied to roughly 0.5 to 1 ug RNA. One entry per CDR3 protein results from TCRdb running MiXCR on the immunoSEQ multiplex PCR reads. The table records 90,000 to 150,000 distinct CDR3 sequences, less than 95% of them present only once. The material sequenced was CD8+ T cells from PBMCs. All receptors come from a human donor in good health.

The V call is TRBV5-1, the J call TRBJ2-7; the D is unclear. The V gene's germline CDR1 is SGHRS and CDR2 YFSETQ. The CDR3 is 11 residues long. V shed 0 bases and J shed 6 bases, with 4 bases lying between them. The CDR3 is CASSLGFEQYF. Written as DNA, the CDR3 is TGCGCCAGCAGCTTGGGGTTCGAGCAGTACTTC.

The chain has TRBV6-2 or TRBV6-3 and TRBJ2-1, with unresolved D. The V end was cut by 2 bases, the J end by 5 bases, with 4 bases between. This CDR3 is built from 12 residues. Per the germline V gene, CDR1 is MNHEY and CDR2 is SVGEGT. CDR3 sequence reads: CASSYRDNEQFF. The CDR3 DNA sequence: TGTGCCAGCAGTTACCGGGACAATGAGCAGTTCTTC.

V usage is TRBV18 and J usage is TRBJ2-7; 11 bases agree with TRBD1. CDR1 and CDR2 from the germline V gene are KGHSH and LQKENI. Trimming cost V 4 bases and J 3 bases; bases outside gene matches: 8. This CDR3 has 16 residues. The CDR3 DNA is TGTGCCAGCTCACACCAGTCCGGGACAGGGGGCTACGAGCAGTACTTC. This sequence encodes CASSHQSGTGGYEQYF. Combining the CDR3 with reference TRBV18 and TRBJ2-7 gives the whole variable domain NAGVMQNPRHLVRRRGQEARLRCSPMKGHSHVYWYRQLPEEGLKFMVYLQKENIIDESGMPKERFSAEFPKEGPSILRIQQVVRGDSAAYFCASSHQSGTGGYEQYFGPGTRLTVT.